A selection of T cell receptor beta chains follows, all from one sample in a study of cytomegalovirus exposure and HLA in healthy donors. The data were produced by immunoSEQ multiplex PCR, yet TCRdb's version contains in-frame clones alone and is incomplete. The sample shows approximately 91,000 clones, 60% to 75% of them seen only once. The sample was PBMCs. The source is a female donor in good health and CMV-seronegative. Both conserved end residues are part of each CDR3. The order of the fields is clone size, D gene, V gene, J gene, CDR3 length, CDR3 protein, CDR3 DNA. D genes are given only for firm matches. The size of a clone is reported for some rows only, either as once, few or many, or as a class for expanded clones.

>.|.|TRBV20-1|TRBJ1-2|11
CSARQSFGYTF
TGCAGTGCTAGACAGTCATTTGGCTACACCTTC
>few|.|TRBV5-4|TRBJ2-7|19
CASSIPAAGEEFRAYEQYF
TGTGCCAGCAGCATACCCGCCGCCGGGGAAGAGTTCCGGGCCTACGAGCAGTACTTC
>.|TRBD1|TRBV5-1|TRBJ1-2|16
CASSLGGTGTNYGYTF
TGCGCCAGCAGCTTGGGCGGGACAGGGACTAACTATGGCTACACCTTC
>.|.|TRBV10-2|TRBJ1-1|14
CASSEQGGYTEAFF
TGCGCCAGCAGTGAACAGGGTGGGTACACTGAAGCTTTCTTT
>few|.|TRBV30|TRBJ1-5|15
CACTGEGASNQPQHF
TGTGCCTGTACGGGAGAAGGGGCCAGCAATCAGCCCCAGCATTTT
>few|.|TRBV5-1|TRBJ1-2|13
CASRSRGGYGYTF
TGCGCCAGCAGGTCAAGGGGCGGCTATGGCTACACCTTC
>.|.|TRBV7-9|TRBJ2-7|14
CASSFIGGAYEQYF
TGTGCCAGCAGCTTTATAGGAGGAGCTTACGAGCAGTACTTC
>.|.|TRBV11-3|TRBJ2-7|12
CASSLDLYEQYF
TGTGCCAGCAGCTTAGACCTCTACGAGCAGTACTTC
>.|.|TRBV30|TRBJ1-6|14
CAWSVPRDGSPLHF
TGTGCCTGGAGTGTACCCAGGGATGGCTCACCCCTCCACTTT
>few|.|TRBV30|TRBJ1-1|13
CAWSVTDYTEAFF
TGTGCCTGGAGTGTAACTGACTACACTGAAGCTTTCTTT
>few|TRBD2|TRBV11-3|TRBJ2-1|12
CASSLASGGQFF
TGTGCCAGCAGCTTAGCTAGCGGGGGGCAGTTCTTC
>.|TRBD2|TRBV6-6|TRBJ2-7|14
CASIPGLAGGEQYF
TGTGCCAGCATACCGGGACTAGCGGGAGGCGAGCAGTACTTC